These T cell receptor beta chains were read from a single sample in a study of radiotherapy plus CTLA-4 blockade in lung cancer. TCRdb's copy holds only in-frame clones and misses some; the assay was immunoSEQ multiplex PCR. The profile shows about 15,000 clones, 72% of them singletons. The sequences come from peripheral blood, collected from a patient treated with radiotherapy plus ipilimumab. The receptors stem from a human donor with non-small cell lung cancer whose response to radiotherapy plus ipilimumab could not be evaluated. Each CDR3 is given with its conserved first and last residue. D genes are given only for firm matches. Some rows have no size entry. The others give once, few or many, or a class for an expanded clone.

abundance,v_gene,d_gene,j_gene,CDR3nt,CDR3aa
few,TRBV4-3,TRBD2,TRBJ2-3,TGCGCCAGCAGCCGGGCGAGCGGGGGGGCCTACACAGATACGCAGTATTTT,CASSRASGGAYTDTQYF
-,TRBV19,TRBD1,TRBJ2-1,TGTGCCAGTAGTTCAAGACAGGGTGGCAATGAGCAGTTCTTC,CASSSRQGGNEQFF
-,TRBV19,TRBD2,TRBJ2-1,TGTGCCAGTACCCCTTATAGCGGGGGGGCGACCAATGAGCAGTTCTTC,CASTPYSGGATNEQFF
-,TRBV10-3,TRBD1,TRBJ1-1,TGTGCCATCAGCGATCCTTTGGGACAGGGGATGAACACTGAAGCTTTCTTT,CAISDPLGQGMNTEAFF
-,TRBV6-5,-,TRBJ2-1,TGTGCCAGCAGTTACGCCAGGGGAACCTACAATGAGCAGTTCTTC,CASSYARGTYNEQFF
-,TRBV9,-,TRBJ1-3,TGTGCCAGCAGCCCAGGACTAACCTCTGGAAACACCATATATTTT,CASSPGLTSGNTIYF
many,TRBV6-5,-,TRBJ2-7,TGTGCCAGCAGCCACGGACAGAGCTACGAGCAGTACTTC,CASSHGQSYEQYF
-,TRBV9,-,TRBJ1-2,TGTGCCAGCAGCGTAGTGGGCGGCGGGAACTATGGCTACACCTTC,CASSVVGGGNYGYTF
-,TRBV6-5,-,TRBJ1-1,TGTGCCAGCAGAGGAGTGGGGAACACTGAAGCTTTCTTT,CASRGVGNTEAFF
few,TRBV21-1,-,TRBJ1-1,TGTGCCATCAGCAAAGCGGGGGCTTCTGTCACTGAAGCTTTCTTT,CAISKAGASVTEAFF
-,TRBV11-2,-,TRBJ1-3,TGTGCCAGCAGCTCCGTTGTCTCTGGAAACACCATATATTTT,CASSSVVSGNTIYF
-,TRBV13,TRBD1,TRBJ2-5,TGTGCCAGCAGCATAGAGGACAGGGGAGGGCAGACCCAGTACTTC,CASSIEDRGGQTQYF
few,TRBV5-1,TRBD1,TRBJ1-2,TGCGCCAGCAGCTTATCCGGGACAGGGGTGGGTGGCTACACCTTC,CASSLSGTGVGGYTF
-,TRBV6-1,TRBD2,TRBJ2-3,TGTGCCAGCAGTGCAAGCGGGGGGGCCGCGGATACGCAGTATTTT,CASSASGGAADTQYF
-,TRBV5-1,TRBD2,TRBJ2-5,TGCGCCAGCAGCTTGGATAGCGGGGGGGGAGAGACCCAGTACTTC,CASSLDSGGGETQYF
-,TRBV28,-,TRBJ1-2,TGTGCCAGCAGTTTAAGCCGTTATGGCTACACCTTC,CASSLSRYGYTF
once,TRBV6-5,-,TRBJ1-2,TGTGCCAGCAGTTCCACCACAATCTTATATGGCTACACCTTC,CASSSTTILYGYTF
-,TRBV29-1,TRBD2,TRBJ2-1,TGCAGCGTTGAAGTAACAGCGGGGAATGAGCAGTTCTTC,CSVEVTAGNEQFF
once,TRBV30,TRBD2,TRBJ2-1,TGTGCCTGGAAAGCTAGCGGGATTGAGCAGTTCTTC,CAWKASGIEQFF
-,TRBV28,-,TRBJ1-5,TGTGCCAGCAGTTTATCCCCCCAGAATCAGCCCCAGCATTTT,CASSLSPQNQPQHF
few,TRBV2,-,TRBJ2-1,TGTGCCAGCGAGGAGTCCTTTGAGCAGTTCTTC,CASEESFEQFF
-,TRBV29-1,-,TRBJ1-1,TGCAGCGGATACAGGGTCGAGAACACTGAAGCTTTCTTT,CSGYRVENTEAFF
-,TRBV27,-,TRBJ2-7,TGTGCCAGCAGTTTTTCGCGGGGCGTTTCCTACGAGCAGTACTTC,CASSFSRGVSYEQYF
-,TRBV9,-,TRBJ1-1,TGTGCCAGCAGCGTGGGGCCCCCGAACACTGAAGCTTTCTTT,CASSVGPPNTEAFF
-,TRBV27,TRBD2,TRBJ2-1,TGTGCCAGCAGTTTACGGGGGGGGCCCGTGTCATACAATGAGCAGTTCTTC,CASSLRGGPVSYNEQFF
-,TRBV4-3,TRBD2,TRBJ2-5,TGCGCCAGCAGCCAAGGACTAGCGGGGGGGCGGGGAGAGACCCAGTACTTC,CASSQGLAGGRGETQYF
-,TRBV11-2,-,TRBJ1-1,TGTGCCAGCAGCTTTCACGGAGGGATGAACACTGAAGCTTTCTTT,CASSFHGGMNTEAFF
once,TRBV10-3,TRBD1,TRBJ1-1,TGTGCCATCAGTGAGTCAAAGCGGGGACAGGCACCTTTGAACACTGAAGCTTTCTTT,CAISESKRGQAPLNTEAFF
-,TRBV4-1,TRBD1,TRBJ1-5,TGCGCCAGCAGCCACCCGGGACAGACCTATAGCAATCAGCCCCAGCATTTT,CASSHPGQTYSNQPQHF
-,TRBV6-5,-,TRBJ2-2,TGTGCCAGCTCCGAGGCCGGGGGTGGCACCGGGGAGCTGTTTTTT,CASSEAGGGTGELFF
-,TRBV29-1,TRBD2,TRBJ2-1,TGCAGCGTCCTAGCGGGGGCCAGCTCCTACAATGAGCAGTTCTTC,CSVLAGASSYNEQFF
-,TRBV9,-,TRBJ1-4,TGTGCCAGCAGCGTCCGGGACGGAGGGGCGGATGAAAAACTGTTTTTT,CASSVRDGGADEKLFF
-,TRBV30,TRBD1,TRBJ1-2,TGTGCCTGGAGCGTCATTAACAGGGGGGGTAGCTATGGCTACACCTTC,CAWSVINRGGSYGYTF
-,TRBV9,-,TRBJ1-2,TGTGCCAGCAGCGTAGCTCATACAGGGTCTAACTATGGCTACACCTTC,CASSVAHTGSNYGYTF
-,TRBV6-5,-,TRBJ1-1,TGTGCCAGCAGTTACGAATCGGGAGTTGAAGCTTTCTTT,CASSYESGVEAFF
-,TRBV7-9,TRBD1,TRBJ1-1,TGTGCCAGCAGCTTCGGGACAGGGTTCACTGAAGCTTTCTTT,CASSFGTGFTEAFF
-,TRBV7-3,TRBD2,TRBJ2-4,TGTGCCAGCAGCAATCGACTAGCCTCCAAAAACATTCAGTACTTC,CASSNRLASKNIQYF
-,TRBV4-1,TRBD2,TRBJ2-1,TGCGCCAGCAGCCAAGATCGGTTTAGCGGGGGGGCTTATGAGCAGTTCTTC,CASSQDRFSGGAYEQFF
-,TRBV28,-,TRBJ1-5,TGTGCCAGCAGGGCAGAGGATCAGCCCCAGCATTTT,CASRAEDQPQHF
-,TRBV9,TRBD1,TRBJ1-1,TGTGCCAGCAGCAAACAATTGACAGGGGACTACACTGAAGCTTTCTTT,CASSKQLTGDYTEAFF
-,TRBV5-1,TRBD2,TRBJ2-3,TGCGCCAGCAGCTTGGGTGGGACTAGCGGGGCTAGCACAGATACGCAGTATTTT,CASSLGGTSGASTDTQYF
-,TRBV6-4,TRBD2,TRBJ2-3,TGTGCCAGCAGTGACTCGAGCGGGGGGGCCACAGATACGCAGTATTTT,CASSDSSGGATDTQYF
-,TRBV9,-,TRBJ2-5,TGTGCCAGCAGCGTAGGAGGTCGGAGTGGAGAGACCCAGTACTTC,CASSVGGRSGETQYF
-,TRBV4-1,-,TRBJ1-2,TGCGCCAGCAGCTCAAACAGGGTCGGCTACACCTTC,CASSSNRVGYTF